The sample holds one count of the clone carrying this TCR beta chain. The antigen remains undetermined. Per the germline V gene, CDR1 is SGHTA and CDR2 is FQGNSA. This CDR3 spans 15 amino acids. V gave up 3 bases and J gave up 6 bases, with 17 bases separating them. The sample is drawn from a study of shared clonotypes between healthy human individuals. The study's findings and limits: In contrast to clonotypes shared by all four donors, non-shared clonotypes had lower generation probabilities.

Profiling relied on immunoSEQ multiplex PCR, and the TCRdb table lists in-frame clones only, not all of them. The data show about 2.4 million clones, under 95% seen once. The sequenced material came from naive CD4+ T cells from PBMCs. The subset is: CD45RA+ positively selected. The chain recombines TRBV7-2 with TRBJ1-2; D uncertain. The TCR sequence derives from a man aged 18-30 years in good health. Some clones in this sample may be carry-over from other donors' samples. The CDR3 DNA sequence: TGTGCCAGCAGCTTTATCGGATTGGGGTTCCATGGCTACACCTTC. Protein sequence: CASSFIGLGFHGYTF.